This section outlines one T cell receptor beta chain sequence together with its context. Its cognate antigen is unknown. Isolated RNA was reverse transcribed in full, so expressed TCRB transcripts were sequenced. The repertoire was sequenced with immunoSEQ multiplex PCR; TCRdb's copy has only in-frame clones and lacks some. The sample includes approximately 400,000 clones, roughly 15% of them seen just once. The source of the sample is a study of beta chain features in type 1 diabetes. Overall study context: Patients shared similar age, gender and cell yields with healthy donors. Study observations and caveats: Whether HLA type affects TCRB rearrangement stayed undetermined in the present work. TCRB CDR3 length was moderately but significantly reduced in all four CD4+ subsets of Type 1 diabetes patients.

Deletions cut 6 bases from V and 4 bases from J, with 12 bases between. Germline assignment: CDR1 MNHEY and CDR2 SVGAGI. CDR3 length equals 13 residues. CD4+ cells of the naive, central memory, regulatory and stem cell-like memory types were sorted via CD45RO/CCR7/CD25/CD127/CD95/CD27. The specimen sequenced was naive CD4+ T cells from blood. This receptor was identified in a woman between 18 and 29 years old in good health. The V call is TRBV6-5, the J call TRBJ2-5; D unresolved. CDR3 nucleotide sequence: TGTGCCAGCAGACAACAGATGGGAGAGACCCAGTACTTC. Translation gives CASRQQMGETQYF.